This TCR beta chain was identified during a study of technical replicates of blood from several donors. Sequenced by immunoSEQ multiplex PCR; TCRdb stores in-frame clones only, minus some. Of about 78,000 clones listed, approximately 95% were seen once; the top ten hold about 0.25%. The germline V gene has CDR1 KGHSH and CDR2 LQKENI. This CDR3 region has 12 residues. V was shortened by 4 bases and J by 8 bases, with 6 bases between the two germline ends. The clonotype originates from a human donor in good health. V gene TRBV18 combines with J gene TRBJ1-6; tentatively, D is TRBD1 (6 bases). Sequencing was done on a sample of T cells isolated from PBMCs. CDR3 bases: TGTGCCAGCTCACAGGGGGATTCACCCCTCCACTTT. Protein product: CASSQGDSPLHF.